This T cell receptor (beta chain) is from a study of shared clonotypes between healthy human individuals. Clones were read by immunoSEQ multiplex PCR, and TCRdb kept only the in-frame ones, dropping some. The sample records roughly 1 million clones, more than 75% being singletons. V was clipped by 10 bases and J by 6 bases, with 15 bases between them. Germline V gives CDR1 MNHEY, CDR2 SVGAGI. The CDR3 runs 12 residues. V gene TRBV6-5 combines with J gene TRBJ1-2, with TRBD1 as a possible D gene (6 bases). The sample taken for sequencing was memory CD4+ T cells from PBMCs. Described subset: CD45RA-negative fraction. This receptor was identified in a young man in good health. Some clones in this sample may be carry-over from other donors' samples. The CDR3 is CAIRGRGNGYTF. The DNA for the CDR3 is TGTGCCATTAGGGGGAGGGGTAATGGCTACACCTTC.